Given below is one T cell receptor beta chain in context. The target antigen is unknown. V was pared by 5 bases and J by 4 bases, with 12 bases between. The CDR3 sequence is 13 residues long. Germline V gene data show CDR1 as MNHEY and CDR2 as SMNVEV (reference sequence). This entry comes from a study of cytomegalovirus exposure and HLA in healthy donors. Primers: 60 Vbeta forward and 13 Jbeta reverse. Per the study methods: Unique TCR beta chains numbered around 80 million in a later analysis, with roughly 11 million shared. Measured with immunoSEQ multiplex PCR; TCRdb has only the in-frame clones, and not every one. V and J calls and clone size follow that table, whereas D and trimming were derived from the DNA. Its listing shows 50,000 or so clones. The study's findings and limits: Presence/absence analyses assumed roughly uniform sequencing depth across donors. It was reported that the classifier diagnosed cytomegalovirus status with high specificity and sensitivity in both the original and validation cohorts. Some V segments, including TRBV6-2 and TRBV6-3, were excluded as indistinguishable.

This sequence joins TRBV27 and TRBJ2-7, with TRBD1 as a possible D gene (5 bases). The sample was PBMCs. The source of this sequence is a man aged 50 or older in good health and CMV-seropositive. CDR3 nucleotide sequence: TGTGCCAGCAGTATAGGGGATGCTTACGAGCAGTACTTC. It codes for CASSIGDAYEQYF.